These 10 T cell receptor beta chains were all obtained from the same sample, sequenced in a study of T cells in localized non-small cell lung cancer. The data were produced by immunoSEQ multiplex PCR, yet TCRdb's version contains in-frame clones alone and is incomplete. The table lists around 30,000 clones, approximately 91% of them singletons, with under 6% in the top ten. Source: PBMCs, taken before any cancer treatment. These receptors were collected from a man aged 40 to 70 with stage II lung adenocarcinoma.

This clone is a singleton in its sample. The rearrangement links TRBV30 to TRBJ1-2, with a weak D call TRBD1 (5 bases). V lost 1 base to trimming and J lost 6 bases, with 9 bases between them. This CDR3 contains 12 residues. Germline-derived CDR1 and CDR2 are GTSNPN and SVGIG (reference sequence). CDR3 coding DNA: TGTGCCTGGAGTGACCGGGGGGATGGCTACACCTTC. Encoded protein: CAWSDRGDGYTF.

The DNA for the CDR3 is TGCAGTGCTAGACACCAAGAGACCCAGTACTTC. Translated, it gives CSARHQETQYF. The chain carries TRBV20-1 and TRBJ2-5; D gene uncertain. Germline V lookup: CDR1 DFQATT, CDR2 SNEGSKA (reference sequence). The CDR3 length is 11 residues. Trimming took off 2 bases at V and 0 bases at J, with 1 base between the two ends.

This CDR3 reads CASSLRGRETEAFF. In DNA form, the CDR3 reads TGTGCCAGCAGCTTGCGGGGGCGCGAAACTGAAGCTTTCTTT. The V call is TRBV5-4, the J call TRBJ1-1, with D possibly matching TRBD1 (6 bases). The germline V gene encodes CDR1 SGHNT and CDR2 YYREEE (reference sequence). V was cut by 1 base and J by 5 bases, with 12 bases left in between. This CDR3 has 14 residues. Filled out from reference TRBV5-4 and TRBJ1-1, the complete variable domain reads ETGVTQSPTHLIKTRGQQVTLRCSSQSGHNTVSWYQQALGQGPQFIFQYYREEENGRGNFPPRFSGLQFPNYSSELNVNALELDDSALYLCASSLRGRETEAFFGQGTRLTVV.

The rearrangement uses TRBV5-1 and TRBJ2-7, with 7 bases lining up with TRBD2. CDR1 is SGHRS, CDR2 YFSETQ, per germline. Trimming removed 5 bases from V and 6 bases from J; junction bases left unmatched: 2. The CDR3 has 11 residues. The CDR3 DNA is TGCGCCAGCAGGGCGGGGGTCGAGCAGTACTTC. Its protein is CASRAGVEQYF.

V is TRBV13 and J is TRBJ2-3; no clear D gene. The CDR3 is made up of 15 amino acids. The V gene lost 3 bases and the J gene lost 0 bases, with 10 bases spanning the gap. CDR1 and CDR2 from the germline V gene are PRHDT and FYEKMQ (reference sequence). In nucleotides, the CDR3 is TGTGCCAGCAGCTTCCCCGCGAGGAGCACAGATACGCAGTATTTT. Its translation: CASSFPARSTDTQYF.

The J gene is TRBJ1-1, the V gene TRBV20-1, with D possibly matching TRBD1 (5 bases). This CDR3 comprises 10 residues. The germline CDR1 and CDR2 sequences are DFQATT and SNEGSKA (reference sequence). The ends were cut back, 5 bases at V and 8 bases at J, with 9 bases in the middle. This CDR3 is CSALGQEAFF. CDR3 sequence (DNA): TGCAGTGCTTTGGGGCAAGAAGCTTTCTTT.

The V and J genes are TRBV30 and TRBJ2-1; 12 bases line up with TRBD2. CDR1 is GTSNPN, CDR2 SVGIG, per germline (reference sequence). Trimming cost V 8 bases and J 0 bases; bases outside gene matches: 17. The CDR3 contains 19 residues. For the CDR3, the DNA is TGTGCCAGAACCCGGGCGACTAGCGGGAGACCGAGCTCCTACAATGAGCAGTTCTTC. Translated, it gives CARTRATSGRPSSYNEQFF. The full variable domain, its missing parts supplied by reference TRBV30 and TRBJ2-1, is SQTIHQWPATLVQPVGSPLSLECTVEGTSNPNLYWYRQAAGRGLQLLFYSVGIGQISSEVPQNLSASRPQDRQFILSSKKLLLSDSGFYLCARTRATSGRPSSYNEQFFGPGTRLTVL.

This clone was observed a handful of times. The rearrangement joins TRBV25-1 to TRBJ2-5; D is unclear. The germline V gene encodes CDR1 MGHDK and CDR2 SYGVNS. This CDR3 has 15 residues. Trimming cost V 4 bases and J 3 bases, with 15 bases left between them. The CDR3 bases are TGTGCCAGCAGTGGGGCGACTGGTAAAGAAGAGACCCAGTACTTC. Translating gives CASSGATGKEETQYF.

V is TRBV6-1 and J is TRBJ2-5; D gene uncertain. The CDR3 sequence is 13 residues long. V was cut by 6 bases and J by 5 bases, with 13 bases left in between. From germline, CDR1 is MNHNS and CDR2 SASEGT. This chain's CDR3 is CASSWARMETQYF. Written as DNA, the CDR3 is TGTGCCAGCAGCTGGGCGAGGATGGAGACCCAGTACTTC.

The chain uses TRBV28 and TRBJ2-3; D remains unclear. Trimming shortened V by 3 bases and J by 5 bases, and 3 bases separated the two germline ends. The germline V gene has CDR1 MDHEN and CDR2 SYDVKM. The CDR3 covers 11 residues. The CDR3 DNA reads as TGTGCCAGCAGTTTTCTAGATACGCAGTATTTT. This encodes CASSFLDTQYF.